This T cell receptor (beta chain) appears in the sequencing data of a study of CD8 T cells in ankylosing spondylitis. Study conclusions and caveats: Characteristic, it appeared, of ankylosing spondylitis blood was a TCR beta motif of roughly 8 highly homologous variants.

Germline CDR1 reads GTSNPN; CDR2 reads SVGIG (reference sequence). The CDR3 length is 16 residues. Trimming cost V 2 bases and J 7 bases; bases outside gene matches: 10. TCRdb called the 5' RACE reads again in MiXCR, with one record for every CDR3 protein. The sample holds 350,000 to 450,000 distinct CDR3 sequences, 25% to 30% seen once. A word on this clonotype: Its antigen is as yet unknown.

The chain recombines TRBV30 with TRBJ1-4; 10 bases match TRBD1. This clonotype was sampled from a male donor with ankylosing spondylitis. The specimen sequenced was blood, either unsorted or a sorted T cell fraction (not recorded which). The chain's CDR3 is CAWSFTGTGVLEKLFF. The DNA of the CDR3 is TGTGCCTGGAGTTTTACCGGGACAGGGGTGCTTGAAAAACTGTTTTTT.